These 14 T cell receptor beta chains came from one sample sequenced in a study of post-analysis software for immune sequencing data (dated by TCRdb to between 2015 and 2016). Library preparation employed PCR. The instrument was an Illumina HiSeq 2500. Unique molecular identifiers were incorporated into TCR beta cDNA libraries to reduce PCR and sequencing biases. TCRdb reworked the public reads: Q25 trimming with fastp, MiXCR clone assembly, productive beta chains retained. Each entry is one CDR3 protein sequence, shown with its most common DNA and genes. In all, the sample holds about 570,000 distinct CDR3 sequences, and around 34% of those were seen once. The top ten clones comprise about 6% of the sample. General conclusions and limits of the study: Patients showed significantly higher frequencies than controls for about 5 TRBV segments, among them TRBV5-6, TRBV5-1 and TRBV20-1.

Their antigens are not known. Sequencing was done on a sample of blood. Receptor source: a girl aged 2 to 17 with multiple sclerosis.

The chain links TRBV7-2 to TRBJ2-6; TRBD1 agrees at 8 bases. Losses at the gene ends were 8 bases for V and 2 bases for J; bases not matched to a gene: 8. The CDR3 length is 16 residues. Germline CDR1 reads SGHTA; CDR2 reads FQGNSA. DNA of the CDR3: TGTGCCAGCCGGACAGGGTTGGGCACTGGGGCCAACGTCCTGACTTTC. It codes for CASRTGLGTGANVLTF.

This clonotype was picked up a small number of times. CDR3 sequence (DNA): TGCAGTGCTAGCCAGCCTGCTCCACCCCTCCACTTT. This codes for CSASQPAPPLHF. The chain uses TRBV20-1 and TRBJ1-6; no firm D call. CDR3 size: 12 residues. Germline V gives CDR1 DFQATT, CDR2 SNEGSKA (reference sequence). Between the trimmed V and J ends, which lost 3 bases and 11 bases, there was a span of 11 bases.

The rearrangement links TRBV20-1 to TRBJ1-5; 7 bases line up with TRBD1. The length of the CDR3 is 13 residues. J lost 4 bases, V lost 5 bases, and 5 bases had no gene match. Per the germline V gene, CDR1 is DFQATT and CDR2 is SNEGSKA (reference sequence). The CDR3 loop reads CSAGDRDNQPQHF. CDR3 DNA sequence: TGCAGTGCTGGTGACAGGGATAATCAGCCCCAGCATTTT.

This clonotype was seen a handful of times. The V call is TRBV5-6, the J call TRBJ2-5, with a weak D call TRBD2 (5 bases). Trimming removed 0 bases at V and 3 bases at J, with 9 bases between. CDR3 length: 14 residues. CDR1 and CDR2 from the germline V gene are SGHDT and YYEEEE. CDR3 residues: CASSLVNSEETQYF. As DNA, the CDR3 is TGTGCCAGCAGCTTGGTTAATAGCGAAGAGACCCAGTACTTC.

This clonotype appeared a few times. The V call is TRBV24-1, the J call TRBJ1-2; D is possibly TRBD1 (5 bases). CDR3 length: 14 amino acids. Trimming pared 2 bases from V and 6 bases from J, leaving 12 bases between. Germline V CDR1 and CDR2: KGHDR, SFDVKD. The CDR3 region has the DNA TGTGCCACCAGTGATTACAGGATGTCCGATGGCTACACCTTC. It encodes CATSDYRMSDGYTF.

This sequence joins TRBV29-1 and TRBJ2-1; D perhaps matches TRBD1 (6 bases). V shed 1 base and J shed 9 bases, with 19 bases lying between them. The germline V gene has CDR1 SQVTM and CDR2 ANQGSEA. The CDR3 has 15 residues. As DNA, the CDR3 is TGCAGCGTTGAAGGTGGGACATCCCCTTACGGTGAGCAGTTCTTC. Encoded protein: CSVEGGTSPYGEQFF.

This clonotype appeared once. The genes are TRBV5-1 and TRBJ2-2, with TRBD1 matching over 9 bases. This CDR3 region has 16 residues. The V segment lost 2 bases and the J segment 3 bases; nucleotides outside the gene matches: 5. The germline V gene has CDR1 SGHRS and CDR2 YFSETQ. The CDR3 spells CASSFTGGEYTGELFF. The CDR3 DNA reads TGCGCCAGCAGCTTTACAGGGGGCGAGTACACCGGGGAGCTGTTTTTT.

In its sample, this clonotype was seen a few times. The chain couples TRBV11-1 to TRBJ2-4, with TRBD2 as a possible D gene (5 bases). The CDR3 length is 15 residues. Trimming left V 2 bases short and J 13 bases short, with 21 bases between. Germline lookup yields CDR1 SGHAT and CDR2 FQDESV (reference sequence). CDR3 amino acids: CASSLRLGESSEQYF. The CDR3 DNA reads TGTGCCAGCAGCTTAAGGCTGGGAGAATCTTCGGAGCAGTACTTC.

J is TRBJ1-1 and V is TRBV27; D call uncertain. Germline V gene data show CDR1 as MNHEY and CDR2 as SMNVEV (reference sequence). The CDR3 sequence is 15 residues long. V dropped 5 bases and J dropped 0 bases, with 13 bases sitting between them. The CDR3 DNA sequence: TGTGCCAGCAGTGTCGCGCCGGGGTTGAACACTGAAGCTTTCTTT. This gives the protein CASSVAPGLNTEAFF.

The chain couples TRBV24-1 to TRBJ2-5; a weak D match, TRBD2 (5 bases). This CDR3 is built from 15 residues. Germline lookup yields CDR1 KGHDR and CDR2 SFDVKD. Between the trimmed V and J ends, which lost 3 bases and 1 base, there was a span of 11 bases. CDR3 in amino acids: CATSDPGLSQETQYF. The DNA of the CDR3 is TGTGCCACCAGTGATCCCGGACTGAGCCAAGAGACCCAGTACTTC.

The chain joins TRBV4-2 to TRBJ2-2; possible D gene TRBD2, 6 bases. The germline V and J ends were trimmed by 4 bases and 2 bases, with 14 bases remaining between them. This CDR3 has 16 residues. Germline CDR1 reads LGHNA; CDR2 reads YNFKEQ. CDR3 in amino acids: CASSLEAGLNTGELFF. The CDR3 bases are TGTGCCAGCAGCCTCGAGGCGGGATTAAACACCGGGGAGCTGTTTTTT.

This clonotype was observed a handful of times. V and J are TRBV12-3 or TRBV12-4 and TRBJ1-1, with D perhaps matching TRBD1 (6 bases). This CDR3 contains 15 residues. Trimming stripped 6 bases from V and 4 bases from J, with 18 bases between. The CDR3 coding sequence is TGTGCCAGCAGCCATACTACAGGGCGGAGCACTGAAGCTTTCTTT. Its translation is CASSHTTGRSTEAFF.

The gene calls are TRBV4-1 and TRBJ2-1; 7 bases are a match to TRBD2. Germline loops: CDR1 MGHRA, CDR2 YSYEKL. Unmatched junction bases numbered 9, after V lost 3 bases and J lost 1 base. The CDR3 has 17 amino acids. CDR3 coding DNA: TGCGCCAGCAGCCACCTGGCGGGGGTGAGGTCCTACAATGAGCAGTTCTTC. This translates into CASSHLAGVRSYNEQFF.

This clonotype was counted a few times. The rearrangement uses TRBV12-3 or TRBV12-4 and TRBJ2-5, with D perhaps matching TRBD2 (6 bases). Trimming took off 1 base at V and 5 bases at J, with 11 bases between the two ends. CDR3 length equals 14 residues. CDR3 in DNA: TGTGCCAGCAGTTTAGTGGGGGGTGCGGAGACCCAGTACTTC. This encodes CASSLVGGAETQYF.